This TCR beta chain originates from a study of blood T cell repertoires in COVID-19. Overall study context: There were acute and convalescent COVID-19 samples, and they came from the United States, Italy and Spain. T cells, B-cell-depleted T cells, or PBMCs supplied cDNA or gDNA.

Authors' methods: Reference gene primer amplification in the assay estimated nucleated cell counts. Profiled with immunoSEQ multiplex PCR; TCRdb holds only in-frame clones, not every one. That table furnishes V, J and clone size, whereas the DNA furnished D and trimming. Here the sample spans about 180,000 clones, 80% to 90% being singletons. Germline-derived CDR1 and CDR2 are LNHDA and SQIVND (reference sequence). This CDR3 is 13 amino acids long. V lost 6 bases and J 5 bases, leaving 10 bases between the germline ends. The receptor comes from a man in his 60s with acute or convalescent COVID-19. The V and J genes are TRBV19 and TRBJ1-4; D unresolved. The sequencing input was peripheral blood. In DNA, the CDR3 is TGTGCCAGTAGATGGGCAGGAAATGAAAAACTGTTTTTT. Its protein product is CASRWAGNEKLFF.